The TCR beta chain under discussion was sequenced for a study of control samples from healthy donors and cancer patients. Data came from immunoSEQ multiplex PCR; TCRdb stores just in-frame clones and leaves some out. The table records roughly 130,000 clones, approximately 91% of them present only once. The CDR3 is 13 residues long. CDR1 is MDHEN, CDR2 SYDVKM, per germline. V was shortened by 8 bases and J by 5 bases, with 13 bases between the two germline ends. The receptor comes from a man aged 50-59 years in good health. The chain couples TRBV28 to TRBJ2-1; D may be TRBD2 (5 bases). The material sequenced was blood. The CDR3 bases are TGTGCCAGCTCCGGAGGACGGAACAATGAGCAGTTCTTC. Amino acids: CASSGGRNNEQFF.